This T cell receptor beta chain stems from a study of identifying expanded T cells in peripheral blood. Profiled with immunoSEQ multiplex PCR; TCRdb holds only in-frame clones, not every one. The sample yields 120,000 or so clones, approximately 84% seen once. As concerns this clone: The antigen remains undetermined.

During the collection period, no donor immune events like infections were recorded. The CDR3 is made up of 15 amino acids. CDR1 and CDR2 from the germline V gene are PRHDT and FYEKMQ (reference sequence). Deletions cut 1 base from V and 3 bases from J, with 9 bases between. Regarding the study as a whole: Roughly 1.2 clones differed between technical replicates, versus about 16 and 19 over time. Variance in clone template counts between approximately 2-week samples significantly increased with total template count across all healthy donors.

This receptor was obtained from a person between 18 and 70 years old in good health. The sample was blood. The rearrangement uses TRBV13 and TRBJ2-2; D not resolved. The CDR3 reads CASSLEGLDTGELFF. In DNA, the CDR3 is TGTGCCAGCAGCTTAGAAGGGCTAGACACCGGGGAGCTGTTTTTT.